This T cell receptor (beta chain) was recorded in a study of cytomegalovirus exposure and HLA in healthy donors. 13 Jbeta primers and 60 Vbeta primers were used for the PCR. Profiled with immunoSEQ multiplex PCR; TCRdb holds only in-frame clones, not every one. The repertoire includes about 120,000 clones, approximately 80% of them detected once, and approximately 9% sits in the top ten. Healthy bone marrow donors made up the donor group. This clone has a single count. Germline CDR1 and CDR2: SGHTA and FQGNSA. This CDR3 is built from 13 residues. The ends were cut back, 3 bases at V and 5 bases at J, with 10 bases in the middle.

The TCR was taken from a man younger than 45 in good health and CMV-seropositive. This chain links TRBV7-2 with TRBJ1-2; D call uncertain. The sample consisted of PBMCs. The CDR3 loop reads CASSLLTGYGYTF. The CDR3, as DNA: TGTGCCAGCAGCTTGTTAACCGGGTATGGCTACACCTTC.